This T cell receptor (beta chain) comes out of a study of radiation and T cells in renal cell carcinoma. Trimming took 4 bases from V and 3 from J; bases not matched to a gene: 4. From germline, CDR1 is SGHRS and CDR2 YFSETQ. This CDR3 is 14 amino acids long. The method was immunoSEQ multiplex PCR; TCRdb's version includes in-frame clones alone and lacks a portion of them. This table has tens of thousands of clones, around four fifths appearing once. The time point here: blood 4 weeks post-SBRT, at nephrectomy. Treatment in this sample: 15 Gy SBRT to primary tumor, nephrectomy 4 weeks later. The receptor was isolated from a man aged 45-60 years with renal cell carcinoma. The chain links TRBV5-1 to TRBJ1-1, with TRBD1 identical over 9 bases. Sequenced here: blood, sampled from a patient whose treatment included radiotherapy and nephrectomy. The CDR3 region is CASSMGQGDTEAFF. The CDR3 DNA follows: TGCGCCAGCAGCATGGGACAGGGTGACACTGAAGCTTTCTTT.